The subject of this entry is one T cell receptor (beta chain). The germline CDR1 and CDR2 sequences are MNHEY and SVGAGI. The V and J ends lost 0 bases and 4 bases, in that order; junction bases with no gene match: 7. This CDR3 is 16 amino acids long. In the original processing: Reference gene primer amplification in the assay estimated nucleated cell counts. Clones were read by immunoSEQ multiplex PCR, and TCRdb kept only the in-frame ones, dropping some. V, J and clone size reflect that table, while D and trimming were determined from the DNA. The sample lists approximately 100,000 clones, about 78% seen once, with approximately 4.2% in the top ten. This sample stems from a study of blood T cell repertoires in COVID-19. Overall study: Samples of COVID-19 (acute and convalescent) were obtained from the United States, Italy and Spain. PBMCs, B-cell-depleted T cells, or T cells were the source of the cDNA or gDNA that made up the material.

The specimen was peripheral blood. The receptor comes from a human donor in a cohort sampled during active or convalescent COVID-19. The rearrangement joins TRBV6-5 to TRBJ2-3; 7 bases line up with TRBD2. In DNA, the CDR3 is TGTGCCAGCAGTTACTCGAGACTAGCTTTGCCAGATACGCAGTATTTT. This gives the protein CASSYSRLALPDTQYF.